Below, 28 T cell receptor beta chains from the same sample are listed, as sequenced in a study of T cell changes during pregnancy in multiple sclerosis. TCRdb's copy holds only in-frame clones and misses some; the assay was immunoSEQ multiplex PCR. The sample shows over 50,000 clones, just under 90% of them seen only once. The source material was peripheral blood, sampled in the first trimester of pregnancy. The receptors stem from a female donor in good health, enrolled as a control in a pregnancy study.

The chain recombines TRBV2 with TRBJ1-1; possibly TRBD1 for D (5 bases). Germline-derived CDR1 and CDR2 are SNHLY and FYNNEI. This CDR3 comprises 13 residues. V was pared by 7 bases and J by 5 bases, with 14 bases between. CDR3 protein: CASTVGEGTEAFF. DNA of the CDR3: TGTGCCAGCACAGTAGGGGAAGGTACTGAAGCTTTCTTT.

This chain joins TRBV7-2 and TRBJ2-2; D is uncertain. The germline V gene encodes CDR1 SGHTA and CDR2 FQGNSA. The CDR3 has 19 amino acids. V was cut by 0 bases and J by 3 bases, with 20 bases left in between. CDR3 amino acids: CASSLARGSAPGYTGELFF. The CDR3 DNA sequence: TGTGCCAGCAGCTTAGCGCGAGGATCCGCTCCCGGGTACACCGGGGAGCTGTTTTTT.

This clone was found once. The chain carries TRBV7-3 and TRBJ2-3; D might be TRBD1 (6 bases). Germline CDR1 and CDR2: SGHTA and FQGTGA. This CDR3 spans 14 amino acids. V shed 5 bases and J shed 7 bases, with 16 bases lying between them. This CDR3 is CASSQGHNLNTQYF. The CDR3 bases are TGTGCCAGCAGCCAGGGACATAACCTCAATACGCAGTATTTT.

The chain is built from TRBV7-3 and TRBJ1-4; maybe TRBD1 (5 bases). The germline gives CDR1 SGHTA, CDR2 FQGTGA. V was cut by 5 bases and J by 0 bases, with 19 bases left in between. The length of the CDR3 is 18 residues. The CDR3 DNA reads TGTGCCAGCAGCCCCCAGCCCCCGGACACCTCAACTAATGAAAAACTGTTTTTT. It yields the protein CASSPQPPDTSTNEKLFF.

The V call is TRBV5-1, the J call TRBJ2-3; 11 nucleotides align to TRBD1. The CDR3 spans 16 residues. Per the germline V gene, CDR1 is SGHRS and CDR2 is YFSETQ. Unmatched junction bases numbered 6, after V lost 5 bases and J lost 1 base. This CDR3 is CASRQGTGGGTDTQYF. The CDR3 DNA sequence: TGCGCCAGCAGACAAGGGACAGGGGGTGGCACAGATACGCAGTATTTT.

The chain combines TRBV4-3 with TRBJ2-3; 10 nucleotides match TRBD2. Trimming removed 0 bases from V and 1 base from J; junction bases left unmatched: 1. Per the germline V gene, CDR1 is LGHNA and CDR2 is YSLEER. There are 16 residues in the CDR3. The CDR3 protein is CASSQDTSGGTDTQYF. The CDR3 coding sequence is TGCGCCAGCAGCCAAGACACTAGCGGGGGCACAGATACGCAGTATTTT.

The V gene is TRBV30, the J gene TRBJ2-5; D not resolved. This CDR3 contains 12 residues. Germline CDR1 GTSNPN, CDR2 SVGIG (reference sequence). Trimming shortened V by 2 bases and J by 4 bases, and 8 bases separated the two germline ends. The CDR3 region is CAWSPFRETQYF. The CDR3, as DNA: TGTGCCTGGAGTCCCTTCCGAGAGACCCAGTACTTC. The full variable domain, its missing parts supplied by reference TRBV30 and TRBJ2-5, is SQTIHQWPATLVQPVGSPLSLECTVEGTSNPNLYWYRQAAGRGLQLLFYSVGIGQISSEVPQNLSASRPQDRQFILSSKKLLLSDSGFYLCAWSPFRETQYFGPGTRLLVL.

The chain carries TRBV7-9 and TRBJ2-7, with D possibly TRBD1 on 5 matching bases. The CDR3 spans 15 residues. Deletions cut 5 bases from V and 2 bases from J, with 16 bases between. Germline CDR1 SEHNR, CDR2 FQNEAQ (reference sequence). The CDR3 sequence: CASSPGAGSAYEQYF. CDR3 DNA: TGTGCCAGCAGCCCTGGGGCAGGGTCTGCCTACGAGCAGTACTTC.

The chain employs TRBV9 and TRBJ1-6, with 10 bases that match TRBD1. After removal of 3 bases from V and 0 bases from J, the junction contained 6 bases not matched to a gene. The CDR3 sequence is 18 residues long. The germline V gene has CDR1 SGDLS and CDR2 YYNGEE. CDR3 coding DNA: TGTGCCAGCAGCGGGGGACAGGGGCTTAGCTCCTATAATTCACCCCTCCACTTT. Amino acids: CASSGGQGLSSYNSPLHF.

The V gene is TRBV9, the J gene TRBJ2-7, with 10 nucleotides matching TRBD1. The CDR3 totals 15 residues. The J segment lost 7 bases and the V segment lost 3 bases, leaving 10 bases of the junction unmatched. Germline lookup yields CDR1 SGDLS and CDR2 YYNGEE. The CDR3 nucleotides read TGTGCCAGCAGCGAAGGACAGGGGGTCCTTTCGGAGCAGTACTTC. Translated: CASSEGQGVLSEQYF.

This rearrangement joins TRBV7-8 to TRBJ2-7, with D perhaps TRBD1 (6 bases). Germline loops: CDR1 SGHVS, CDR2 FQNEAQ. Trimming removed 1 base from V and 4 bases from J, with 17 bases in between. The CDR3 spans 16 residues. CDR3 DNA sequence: TGTGCCAGCAGCTTAGTAGGAGCTGGGACACCTTACGAGCAGTACTTC. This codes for CASSLVGAGTPYEQYF. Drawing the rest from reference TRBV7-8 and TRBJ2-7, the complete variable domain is GAGVSQSPRYKVAKRGQDVALRCDPISGHVSLFWYQQALGQGPEFLTYFQNEAQLDKSGLPSDRFFAERPEGSVSTLKIQRTQQEDSAVYLCASSLVGAGTPYEQYFGPGTRLTVT.

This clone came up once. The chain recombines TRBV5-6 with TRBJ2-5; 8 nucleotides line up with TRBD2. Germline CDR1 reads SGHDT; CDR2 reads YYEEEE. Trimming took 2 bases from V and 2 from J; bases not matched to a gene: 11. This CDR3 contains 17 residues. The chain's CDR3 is CASSFSGEGRLQETQYF. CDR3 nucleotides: TGTGCCAGCAGCTTTAGCGGGGAGGGTAGATTACAAGAGACCCAGTACTTC.

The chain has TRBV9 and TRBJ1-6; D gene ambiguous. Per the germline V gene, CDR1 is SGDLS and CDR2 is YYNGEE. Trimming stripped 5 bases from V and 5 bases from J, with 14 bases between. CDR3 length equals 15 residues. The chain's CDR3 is CASRTGPSDNSPLHF. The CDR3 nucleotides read TGTGCCAGCAGAACGGGTCCATCTGATAATTCACCCCTCCACTTT. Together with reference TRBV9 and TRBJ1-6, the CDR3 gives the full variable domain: DSGVTQTPKHLITATGQRVTLRCSPRSGDLSVYWYQQSLDQGLQFLIQYYNGEERAKGNILERFSAQQFPDLHSELNLSSLELGDSALYFCASRTGPSDNSPLHFGNGTRLTVT.

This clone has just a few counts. CDR3 in DNA: TGTGCCAGCAGTCGACAGGGAAGGAACACTGAAGCTTTCTTT. It codes for CASSRQGRNTEAFF. V usage is TRBV2 and J usage is TRBJ1-1; TRBD1 aligns across 7 bases. The junction had 4 bases not matched to a gene; V was cut back by 5 bases and J by 1 base. Germline V gene sequence: CDR1 SNHLY, CDR2 FYNNEI. The CDR3 covers 14 residues.

For the CDR3, the DNA is TGTGCCAGCAGGCGGGGGGGGAGCGGGGGTCCTTACGAGCAGTACTTC. This sequence encodes CASRRGGSGGPYEQYF. This rearrangement joins TRBV5-4 to TRBJ2-7, with 9 bases aligning to TRBD2. Germline V lookup: CDR1 SGHNT, CDR2 YYREEE (reference sequence). V lost 5 bases to trimming and J lost 4 bases; unmatched junction nucleotides: 13. The CDR3 consists of 16 residues.

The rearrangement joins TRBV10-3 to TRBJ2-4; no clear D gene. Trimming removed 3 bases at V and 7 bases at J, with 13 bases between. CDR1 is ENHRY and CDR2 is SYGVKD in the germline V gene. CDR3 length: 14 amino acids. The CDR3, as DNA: TGTGCCATCAGTGATTTGGCGTCGAGGAACATTCAGTACTTC. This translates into CAISDLASRNIQYF.

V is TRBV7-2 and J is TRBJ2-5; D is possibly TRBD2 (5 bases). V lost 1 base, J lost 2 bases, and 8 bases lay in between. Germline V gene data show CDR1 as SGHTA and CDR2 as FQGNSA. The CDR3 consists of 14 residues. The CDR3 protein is CASSLVDSQETQYF. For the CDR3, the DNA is TGTGCCAGCAGCTTAGTGGACTCTCAAGAGACCCAGTACTTC.

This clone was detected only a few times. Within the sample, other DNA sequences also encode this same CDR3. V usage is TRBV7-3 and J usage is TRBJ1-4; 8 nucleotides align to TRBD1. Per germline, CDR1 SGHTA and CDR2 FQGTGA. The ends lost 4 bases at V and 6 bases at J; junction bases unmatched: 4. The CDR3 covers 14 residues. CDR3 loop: CASSSGTGDEKLFF. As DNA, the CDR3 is TGTGCCAGCAGCTCCGGGACAGGCGATGAAAAACTGTTTTTT.

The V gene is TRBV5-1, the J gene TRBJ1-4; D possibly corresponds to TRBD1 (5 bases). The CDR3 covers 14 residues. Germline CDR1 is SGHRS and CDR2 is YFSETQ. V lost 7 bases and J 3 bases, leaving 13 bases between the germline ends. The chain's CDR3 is CASRTGSPNEKLFF. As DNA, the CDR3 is TGCGCCAGCCGAACAGGTTCCCCTAATGAAAAACTGTTTTTT.

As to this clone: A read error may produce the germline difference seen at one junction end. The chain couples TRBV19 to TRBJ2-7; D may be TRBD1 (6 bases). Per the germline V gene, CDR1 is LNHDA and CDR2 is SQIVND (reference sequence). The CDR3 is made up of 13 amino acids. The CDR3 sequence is CASSLDRNYEQYF. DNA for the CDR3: TGTGCCAGTAGTCTAGACAGGAACTACGAGCAGTACTTC.

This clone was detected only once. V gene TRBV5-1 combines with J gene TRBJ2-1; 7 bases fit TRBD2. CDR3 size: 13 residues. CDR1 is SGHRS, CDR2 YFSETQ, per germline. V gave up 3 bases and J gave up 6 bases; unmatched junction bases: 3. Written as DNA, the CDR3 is TGCGCCAGCAGCTCTCCGGGGGGCAATGAGCAGTTCTTC. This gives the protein CASSSPGGNEQFF.

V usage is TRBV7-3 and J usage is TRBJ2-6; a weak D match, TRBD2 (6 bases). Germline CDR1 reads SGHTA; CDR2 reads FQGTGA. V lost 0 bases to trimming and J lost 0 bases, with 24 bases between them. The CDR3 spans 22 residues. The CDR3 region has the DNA TGTGCCAGCAGCTTAACGGAGATCTTATTGGAGGGATTGAGCTCTGGGGCCAACGTCCTGACTTTC. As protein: CASSLTEILLEGLSSGANVLTF.

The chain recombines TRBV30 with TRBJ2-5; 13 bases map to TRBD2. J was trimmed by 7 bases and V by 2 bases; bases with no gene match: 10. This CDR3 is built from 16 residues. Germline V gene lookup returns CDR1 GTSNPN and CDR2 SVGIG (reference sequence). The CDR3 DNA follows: TGTGCCTGGAGTTCCTCGGGACTAGCGGGGAGAGGGACCCAGTACTTC. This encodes CAWSSSGLAGRGTQYF.

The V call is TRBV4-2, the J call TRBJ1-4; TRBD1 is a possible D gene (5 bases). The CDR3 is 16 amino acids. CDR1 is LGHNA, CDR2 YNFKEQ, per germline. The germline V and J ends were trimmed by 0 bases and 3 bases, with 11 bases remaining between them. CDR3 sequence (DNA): TGTGCCAGCAGCCAAGATATGGGGGAGGCTAATGAAAAACTGTTTTTT. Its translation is CASSQDMGEANEKLFF.

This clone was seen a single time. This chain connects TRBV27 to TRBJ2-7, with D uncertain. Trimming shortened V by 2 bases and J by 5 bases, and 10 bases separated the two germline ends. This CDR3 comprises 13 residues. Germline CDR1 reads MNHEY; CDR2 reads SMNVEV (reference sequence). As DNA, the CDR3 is TGTGCCAGCAGTTTAATCCAGAACCACGAGCAGTACTTC. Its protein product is CASSLIQNHEQYF.

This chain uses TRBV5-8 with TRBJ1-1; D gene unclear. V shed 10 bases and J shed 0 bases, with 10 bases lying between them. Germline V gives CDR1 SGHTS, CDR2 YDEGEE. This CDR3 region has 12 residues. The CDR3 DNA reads TGTGCCGGCAATAGAATGAACACTGAAGCTTTCTTT. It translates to CAGNRMNTEAFF.

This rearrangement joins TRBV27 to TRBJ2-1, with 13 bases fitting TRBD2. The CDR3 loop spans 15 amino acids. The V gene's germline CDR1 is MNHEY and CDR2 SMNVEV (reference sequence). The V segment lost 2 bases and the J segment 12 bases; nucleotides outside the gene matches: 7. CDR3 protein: CASSLKLAGGNGQFF. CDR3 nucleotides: TGTGCCAGCAGTTTAAAACTAGCGGGGGGGAACGGGCAGTTCTTC.

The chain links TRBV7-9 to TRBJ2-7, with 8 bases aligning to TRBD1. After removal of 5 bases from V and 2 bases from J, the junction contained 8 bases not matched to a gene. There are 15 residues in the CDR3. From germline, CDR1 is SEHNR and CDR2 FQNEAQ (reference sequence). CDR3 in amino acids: CASSPTRGQAYEQYF. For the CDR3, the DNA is TGTGCCAGCAGCCCCACCCGGGGACAGGCCTACGAGCAGTACTTC.